These T cell receptor beta chains were read from a single sample in a study of OX40 agonist ivuxolimab in advanced cancers. Only in-frame clones appear in the TCRdb table, and some are missing; sequencing was by immunoSEQ multiplex PCR. This sample yields tens of thousands of clones, of which around 90% are seen a single time; about 0.82% belongs to the top ten. The sequencing used CD4+ or CD8+ T cells sorted from blood, collected in a trial of the OX40 agonist ivuxolimab. These TCRs come from an adult with an advanced solid tumor such as melanoma, head and neck, liver or kidney cancer. Both conserved end residues are part of each CDR3. D genes are given only for firm matches. For some rows the clone size is stated as once, few or many, or as a class when expanded; others skip it.

TRBJ2-4,NA,TRBV4-3,NA,TGCGCCAGCAGCCAAGCGATAGTGTCAAGCTCGGGCACCAAAAACATTCAGTACTTC,CASSQAIVSSSGTKNIQYF
TRBJ1-2,NA,TRBV30,NA,TGTGCCTGGAGTGTCGGGGGAGGCTACACCTTC,CAWSVGGGYTF
TRBJ2-3,NA,TRBV7-2,once,TGTGCCAGCAGCCCTCGTAAGTTCGGCACAGATACGCAGTATTTT,CASSPRKFGTDTQYF
TRBJ1-2,NA,TRBV7-2,NA,TGTGCCAGCGGCACCCCCCACCGGGGGGACCCCTATGGCTACACCTTC,CASGTPHRGDPYGYTF
TRBJ1-5,NA,TRBV12-5,NA,TGTGCTAGTGGTTTGGTGTCCCCCGGGGCAGTTCAGCCCCAGCATTTT,CASGLVSPGAVQPQHF
TRBJ1-2,NA,TRBV30,NA,TGTGCCTGGAGTGTAAGGGGGGCTTATGGCTACACCTTC,CAWSVRGAYGYTF
TRBJ2-7,NA,TRBV27,once,TGTGCCAGCAGTTCCCTCGGCCGGGACGGCTACGAGCAGTACTTC,CASSSLGRDGYEQYF
TRBJ2-2,NA,TRBV27,NA,TGTGCCAGCAGTCCCCTAACGCGCACCGGGGAGCTGTTTTTT,CASSPLTRTGELFF
TRBJ2-1,NA,TRBV29-1,NA,TGCAGCGTGATGTCGGGGGTGGGATACAATGAGCAGTTCTTC,CSVMSGVGYNEQFF
TRBJ2-1,NA,TRBV7-9,NA,TGTGCCAGCAGCTTAGAGAGTTTAATAGGATCAAGGTGGTTCTTC,CASSLESLIGSRWFF
TRBJ2-1,TRBD2,TRBV6-4,once,TGTGCCAGCAGTGACGCGGCCGGGACTAGCGGTTACAATGAGCAGTTCTTC,CASSDAAGTSGYNEQFF
TRBJ2-5,NA,TRBV11-2,NA,TGTGCCAGCAGCTTAGGGGGGCTAGCCCTTAGGAACTTC,CASSLGGLALRNF
TRBJ1-1,NA,TRBV2,NA,TGTGCCAGCAACCTCCCCCAAAACACTGAAGCTTTCTTT,CASNLPQNTEAFF
TRBJ2-7,NA,TRBV5-1,NA,TGCGCCAGCAGCCGGGGCGTCGGCCCGGGGTACGAGCAGTACTTC,CASSRGVGPGYEQYF
TRBJ2-3,TRBD2,TRBV29-1,NA,TGCAGCGTCCGCTCTGCGGGGGTTAGCACAGATACGCAGTATTTT,CSVRSAGVSTDTQYF
TRBJ1-6,TRBD1,TRBV5-4,NA,TGTGCCAGCAGCTCGAATGACAGGGGGAATTCACCCCTCCACTTT,CASSSNDRGNSPLHF
TRBJ1-1,NA,TRBV5-1,few,TGCGCCAGCAGCCCGACAATTGCGAACACTGAAGCTTTCTTT,CASSPTIANTEAFF